These T cell receptor beta chains were read from a single sample in a study of blood T cell repertoires in COVID-19. TCRdb's copy holds only in-frame clones and misses some; the assay was immunoSEQ multiplex PCR. The sample holds around 69,000 clones, approximately 92% seen once. The sequenced sample consisted of peripheral blood. The receptors stem from a woman between 45 and 60 years old with active COVID-19. Each CDR3 is given with its conserved first and last residue. D genes are given only for firm matches. Clone sizes are given selectively: once, few, many, or a class where the clone is expanded.

cdr3_aa	cdr3_nt	v_call	j_call	clone_size	d_call
CASSPTPLTETQYF	TGTGCCAGCAGCCCTACCCCCCTTACCGAGACCCAGTACTTC	TRBV3-1/TRBV3-2	TRBJ2-5	.	.
CASSEFRANVLTF	TGTGCCAGCAGTGAATTTAGGGCCAACGTCCTGACTTTC	TRBV2	TRBJ2-6	.	.
CSVALSLYEQYF	TGCAGCGTTGCACTATCCCTCTACGAGCAGTACTTC	TRBV29-1	TRBJ2-7	.	.
CASSPSGGSLEAFF	TGTGCCAGCAGCCCAAGTGGGGGGAGCCTTGAAGCTTTCTTT	TRBV7-2	TRBJ1-1	.	.
CASSELAGVVCEQYF	TGTGCCAGCAGTGAACTAGCGGGAGTAGTATGCGAGCAGTACTTC	TRBV28	TRBJ2-7	once	TRBD2
CASRTGLNTEAFF	TGTGCCAGTAGAACGGGGTTGAACACTGAAGCTTTCTTT	TRBV19	TRBJ1-1	.	.
CASSQEDYYNEQFF	TGTGCCAGCAGCCAAGAGGACTACTACAATGAGCAGTTCTTC	TRBV3-1/TRBV3-2	TRBJ2-1	few	.
CASSSGTSGYEQYF	TGCGCCAGCAGCTCCGGGACTAGCGGGTACGAGCAGTACTTC	TRBV5-1	TRBJ2-7	.	TRBD2
CSVEDLMAGGLTLSYNEQFF	TGCAGCGTTGAAGATCTTATGGCGGGAGGCCTAACACTCTCCTACAATGAGCAGTTCTTC	TRBV29-1	TRBJ2-1	.	TRBD2
CASSAGQIENIQYF	TGTGCCAGCAGCGCGGGACAGATCGAAAACATTCAGTACTTC	TRBV7-8	TRBJ2-4	.	.